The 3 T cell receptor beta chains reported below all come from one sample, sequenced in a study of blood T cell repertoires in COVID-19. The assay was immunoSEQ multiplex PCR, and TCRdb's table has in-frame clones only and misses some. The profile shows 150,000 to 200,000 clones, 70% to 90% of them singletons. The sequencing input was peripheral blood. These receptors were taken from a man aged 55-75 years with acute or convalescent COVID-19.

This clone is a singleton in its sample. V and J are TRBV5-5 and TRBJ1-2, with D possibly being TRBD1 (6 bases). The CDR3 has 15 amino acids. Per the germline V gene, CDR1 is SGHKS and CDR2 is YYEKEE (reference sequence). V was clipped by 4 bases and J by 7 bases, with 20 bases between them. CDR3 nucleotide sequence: TGTGCCAGCAGCCTTGTTCGGCCACAGGGTATTGGCTACACCTTC. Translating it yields CASSLVRPQGIGYTF.

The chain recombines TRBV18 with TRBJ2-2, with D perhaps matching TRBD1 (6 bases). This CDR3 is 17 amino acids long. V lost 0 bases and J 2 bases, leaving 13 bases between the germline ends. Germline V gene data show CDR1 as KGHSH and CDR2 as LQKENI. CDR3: CASSPPGVQGNTGELFF. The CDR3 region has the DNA TGTGCCAGCTCACCACCGGGTGTACAGGGAAACACCGGGGAGCTGTTTTTT.

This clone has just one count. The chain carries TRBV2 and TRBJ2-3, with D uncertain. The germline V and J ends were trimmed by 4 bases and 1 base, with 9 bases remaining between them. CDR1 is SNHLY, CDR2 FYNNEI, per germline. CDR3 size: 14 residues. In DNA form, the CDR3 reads TGTGCCAGCAGTGGTCCGGGTGGCACAGATACGCAGTATTTT. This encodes CASSGPGGTDTQYF.